The 3 T cell receptor beta chains given below trace back to one sample, sequenced in a study of OX40 agonist ivuxolimab in advanced cancers. TCRdb's table, derived via immunoSEQ multiplex PCR, lists solely in-frame clones and lacks some. The table includes about 15,000 clones, about 80% detected once. The specimen was CD4+ or CD8+ T cells sorted from blood, collected in a trial of the OX40 agonist ivuxolimab. The receptors were sampled from an adult with an advanced solid tumor such as melanoma, head and neck, liver or kidney cancer.

The chain is built from TRBV25-1 and TRBJ1-4, with 11 bases identical to TRBD1. The CDR3 covers 18 residues. Germline CDR1 MGHDK, CDR2 SYGVNS. After removal of 4 bases from V and 5 bases from J, the junction contained 12 bases not matched to a gene. This CDR3 is CASSVTSRTGGGNEKLFF. The CDR3 DNA sequence: TGTGCCAGCAGTGTAACATCCAGGACAGGGGGCGGAAATGAAAAACTGTTTTTT.

This clone was recorded a few times. This sequence joins TRBV7-9 and TRBJ2-1; no clear D gene. Germline CDR1 reads SEHNR; CDR2 reads FQNEAQ (reference sequence). This CDR3 is built from 14 residues. The germline V and J ends were trimmed by 6 bases and 6 bases, with 15 bases remaining between them. The CDR3 region has the DNA TGTGCCAGCAGAACTTCATTTTTCCCCAATGAGCAGTTCTTC. This encodes CASRTSFFPNEQFF.

The chain carries TRBV5-1 and TRBJ2-1, with a tentative D call TRBD1 (6 bases). The CDR3 length is 14 residues. CDR1 is SGHRS, CDR2 YFSETQ, per germline. V was pared by 0 bases and J by 12 bases, with 16 bases between. CDR3 in amino acids: CASSLEQQGIGQFF. The CDR3 nucleotides are TGCGCCAGCAGCTTGGAACAACAGGGAATCGGGCAGTTCTTC. The variable domain in full, with the rest retrieved from reference TRBV5-1 and TRBJ2-1, is KAGVTQTPRYLIKTRGQQVTLSCSPISGHRSVSWYQQTPGQGLQFLFEYFSETQRNKGNFPGRFSGRQFSNSRSEMNVSTLELGDSALYLCASSLEQQGIGQFFGPGTRLTVL.